This TCR beta chain appears in the sequencing data of a study of technical replicates of blood from several donors. The germline gives CDR1 SNHLY, CDR2 FYNNEI. V lost 5 bases and J lost 0, with 17 bases in between. This CDR3 has 16 amino acids. TCRdb's table, derived via immunoSEQ multiplex PCR, lists solely in-frame clones and lacks some. This sample yields roughly 81,000 clones, of which less than 98% are seen a single time; more than 0.15% belongs to the top ten. V usage is TRBV2 and J usage is TRBJ2-7, with unresolved D. Sequenced input: T cells isolated from PBMCs. This TCR was recovered from a human donor in good health. CDR3 coding DNA: TGTGCCAGCAGTCCTCCTCTAACCATCAACTCCTACGAGCAGTACTTC. It specifies CASSPPLTINSYEQYF.